What follows describes a single T cell receptor (beta chain). The assay was immunoSEQ multiplex PCR, and TCRdb's table has in-frame clones only and misses some. The repertoire includes about 79,000 clones, more than 85% of them detected once, and 0.3% to 0.45% sits in the top ten. The data were obtained in a study of technical replicates of blood from a few donors. Trimming cost V 1 base and J 6 bases; bases outside gene matches: 4. Looked up from germline, CDR1 is PRHDT and CDR2 is FYEKMQ (reference sequence). This CDR3 is 15 amino acids long. The TCR originated in a human donor in good health. Some clones in this sample may be carry-over from other donors' samples. The material sequenced was T cells isolated from PBMCs. The chain uses TRBV13 and TRBJ2-1; TRBD1 agrees at 9 bases. CDR3 sequence: CASSLEDRGGNEQFF. The CDR3 coding sequence is TGTGCCAGCAGCTTAGAGGACAGGGGAGGCAATGAGCAGTTCTTC.